These T cell receptor beta chains were read from a single sample in a study of cytomegalovirus exposure and HLA in healthy donors. Only in-frame clones appear in the TCRdb table, and some are missing; sequencing was by immunoSEQ multiplex PCR. The repertoire holds some 170,000 clones, about 86% seen once, with about 1.5% in the top ten. Sequenced input: PBMCs. Source of these receptors: a woman in her twenties or thirties in good health and CMV-seronegative. Each CDR3 is given with its conserved first and last residue. Each record gives: D gene, clone size, V gene, J gene, CDR3 protein, CDR3 DNA. D genes are given only for firm matches. Clone sizes are given selectively: once, few, many, or a class where the clone is expanded.

TRBD1,-,TRBV27,TRBJ2-5,CASSLGGDRAETQYF,TGTGCCAGCAGTTTAGGGGGGGACAGGGCGGAGACCCAGTACTTC
-,-,TRBV9,TRBJ1-2,CASSVGDSSPNYGYTF,TGTGCCAGCAGCGTAGGTGACAGTTCCCCAAACTATGGCTACACCTTC
-,-,TRBV30,TRBJ1-6,CAWSVPIGQRSSYNSPLHF,TGTGCCTGGAGTGTCCCGATTGGACAGCGGAGCTCCTATAATTCACCCCTCCACTTT
TRBD1,-,TRBV6-6,TRBJ1-5,CASRQDRAYEPQHF,TGTGCCAGCAGACAGGACAGGGCCTATGAGCCCCAGCATTTT
TRBD2,-,TRBV29-1,TRBJ2-3,CSVLRGGTGDTQYF,TGCAGCGTTTTACGGGGGGGCACGGGAGATACGCAGTATTTT
-,-,TRBV2,TRBJ2-5,CASSGSGGAYQETQYF,TGTGCCAGCAGTGGGTCGGGGGGCGCATACCAAGAGACCCAGTACTTC
TRBD1,-,TRBV5-5,TRBJ1-2,CASSLGRQGNYGYTF,TGTGCCAGCAGCTTGGGGAGACAGGGGAACTATGGCTACACCTTC
-,-,TRBV5-4,TRBJ1-2,CASSPARTDPSVGGYTF,TGTGCCAGCAGCCCGGCCCGGACAGACCCTAGTGTAGGTGGCTACACCTTC
TRBD1,-,TRBV29-1,TRBJ2-7,CSVEGQGTYEQYF,TGCAGCGTTGAGGGACAGGGGACCTACGAGCAGTACTTC
TRBD2,-,TRBV5-1,TRBJ2-5,CASSFTGGQETQYF,TGCGCCAGCAGCTTTACGGGGGGGCAGGAGACCCAGTACTTC
TRBD1,-,TRBV5-1,TRBJ1-4,CASEGRDRENEKLFF,TGCGCCAGCGAGGGAAGGGACAGGGAAAATGAAAAACTGTTTTTT
TRBD2,-,TRBV4-1,TRBJ2-2,CASSGLAGLSGELFF,TGCGCCAGCAGCGGACTAGCGGGTTTGTCCGGGGAGCTGTTTTTT
TRBD2,once,TRBV29-1,TRBJ2-3,CSVETSGPTDTQYF,TGCAGCGTTGAGACTAGCGGGCCCACAGATACGCAGTATTTT
TRBD1,-,TRBV5-1,TRBJ2-1,CASSSGTALTYNEQFF,TGCGCCAGCAGCTCGGGGACAGCGCTTACCTACAATGAGCAGTTCTTC
-,-,TRBV25-1,TRBJ2-7,CASSESAYEQYF,TGTGCCAGCAGTGAATCAGCCTACGAGCAGTACTTC